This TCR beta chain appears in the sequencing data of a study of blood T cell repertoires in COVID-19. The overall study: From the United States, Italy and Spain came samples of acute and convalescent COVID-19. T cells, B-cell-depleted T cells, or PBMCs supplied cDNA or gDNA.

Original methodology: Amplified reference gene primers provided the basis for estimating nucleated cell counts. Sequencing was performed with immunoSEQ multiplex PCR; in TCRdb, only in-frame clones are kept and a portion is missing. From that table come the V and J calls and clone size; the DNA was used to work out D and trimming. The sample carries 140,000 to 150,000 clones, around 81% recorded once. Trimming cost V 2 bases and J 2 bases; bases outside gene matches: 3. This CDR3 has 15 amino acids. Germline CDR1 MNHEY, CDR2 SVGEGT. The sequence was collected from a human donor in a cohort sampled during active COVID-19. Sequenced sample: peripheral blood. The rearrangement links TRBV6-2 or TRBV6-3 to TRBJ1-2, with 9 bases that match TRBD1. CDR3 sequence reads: CASSYAGTGNYGYTF. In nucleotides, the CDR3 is TGTGCCAGCAGTTACGCGGGGACAGGGAACTATGGCTACACCTTC.